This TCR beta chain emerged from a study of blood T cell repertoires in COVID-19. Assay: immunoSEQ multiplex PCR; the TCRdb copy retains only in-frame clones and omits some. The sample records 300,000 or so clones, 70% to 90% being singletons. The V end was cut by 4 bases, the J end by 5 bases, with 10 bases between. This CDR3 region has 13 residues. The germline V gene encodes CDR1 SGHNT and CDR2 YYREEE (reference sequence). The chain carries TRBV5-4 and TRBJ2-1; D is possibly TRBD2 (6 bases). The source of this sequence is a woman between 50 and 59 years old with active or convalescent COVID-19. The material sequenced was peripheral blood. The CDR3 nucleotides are TGTGCCAGCAGCCCCAGGGAGGACAATGAGCAGTTCTTC. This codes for CASSPREDNEQFF.